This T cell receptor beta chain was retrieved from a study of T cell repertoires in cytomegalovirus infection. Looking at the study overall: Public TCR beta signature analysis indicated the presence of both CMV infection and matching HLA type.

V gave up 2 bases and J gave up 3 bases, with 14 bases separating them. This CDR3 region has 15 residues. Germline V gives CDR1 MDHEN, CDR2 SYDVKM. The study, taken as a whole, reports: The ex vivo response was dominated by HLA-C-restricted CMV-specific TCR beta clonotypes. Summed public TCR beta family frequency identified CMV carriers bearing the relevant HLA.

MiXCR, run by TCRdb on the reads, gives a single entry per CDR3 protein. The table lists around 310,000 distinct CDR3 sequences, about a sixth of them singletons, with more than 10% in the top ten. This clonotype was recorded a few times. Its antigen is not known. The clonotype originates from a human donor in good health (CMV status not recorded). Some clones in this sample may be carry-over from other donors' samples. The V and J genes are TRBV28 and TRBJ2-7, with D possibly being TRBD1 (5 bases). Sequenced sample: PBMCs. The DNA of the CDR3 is TGTGCCAGCAGTTTAGAACAGTTAGGGGTCTACGAGCAGTACTTC. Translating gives CASSLEQLGVYEQYF.